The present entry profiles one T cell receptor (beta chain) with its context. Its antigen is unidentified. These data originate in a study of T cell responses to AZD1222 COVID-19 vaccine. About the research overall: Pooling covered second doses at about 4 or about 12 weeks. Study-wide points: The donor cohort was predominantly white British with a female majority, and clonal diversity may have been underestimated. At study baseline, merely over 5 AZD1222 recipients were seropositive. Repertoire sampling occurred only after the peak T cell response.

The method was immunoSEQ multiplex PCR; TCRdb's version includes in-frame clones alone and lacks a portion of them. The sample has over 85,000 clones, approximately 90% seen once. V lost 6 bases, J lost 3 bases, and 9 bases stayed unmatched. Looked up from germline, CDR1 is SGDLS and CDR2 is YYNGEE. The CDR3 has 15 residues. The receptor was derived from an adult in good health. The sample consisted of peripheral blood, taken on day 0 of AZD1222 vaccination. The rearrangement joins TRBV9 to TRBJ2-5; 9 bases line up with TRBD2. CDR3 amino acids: CASTEAGGLKETQYF. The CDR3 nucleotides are TGTGCCAGCACAGAAGCGGGGGGCCTGAAAGAGACCCAGTACTTC.